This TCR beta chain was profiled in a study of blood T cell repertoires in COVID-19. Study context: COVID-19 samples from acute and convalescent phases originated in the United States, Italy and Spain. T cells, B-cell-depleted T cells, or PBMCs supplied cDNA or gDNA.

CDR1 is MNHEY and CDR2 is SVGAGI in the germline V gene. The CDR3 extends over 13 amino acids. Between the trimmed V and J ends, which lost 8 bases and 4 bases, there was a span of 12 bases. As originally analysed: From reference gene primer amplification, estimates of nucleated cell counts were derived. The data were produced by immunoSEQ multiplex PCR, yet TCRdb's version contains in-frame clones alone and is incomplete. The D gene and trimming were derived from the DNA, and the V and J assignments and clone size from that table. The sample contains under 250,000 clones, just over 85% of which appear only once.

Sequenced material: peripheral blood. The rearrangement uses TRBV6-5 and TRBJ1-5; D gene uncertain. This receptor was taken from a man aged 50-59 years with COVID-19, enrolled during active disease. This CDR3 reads CASGGKTNQPQHF. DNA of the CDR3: TGTGCCAGCGGAGGGAAAACTAATCAGCCCCAGCATTTT.